This TCR beta chain was sequenced for a study of molecular identifiers for immune sequencing clone quantification. Study information: Split five ways in replicates, RNA from around 18,000 or 91,000 naive CD8 cells had four portions sequenced. Whole-study results and caveats: With a barcode shared among identical TCR molecules, highly expanded clone sizes could be underestimated.

Sorting was used to obtain naive CD8 T cells (CD8+CD4-CCR7+CD45RA+). Methods described previously were used for bulk TCR libraries, and listed TCR primers were applied. TCRdb processed the PCR reads anew with MiXCR; each CDR3 protein has one entry. Of tens of thousands of distinct CDR3 sequences in the sample, 15% to 20% were seen once. In its sample, this clonotype was seen many times. Its antigen is not identified. Source material: naive CD8+ T cells from blood, with Jurkat cell RNA spiked in. As for subset: FACS-sorted CD8+CD4-CCR7+CD45RA+ naive T cells. The source is a human donor in good health. Some libraries in this study had Jurkat cell RNA spiked in.

CDR3 amino acids: CASSGLAGWDEQYF. The CDR3 coding sequence is TGCGCCAGCAGCGGACTAGCGGGGTGGGACGAGCAGTACTTC. V is TRBV4-1 and J is TRBJ2-7; 12 nucleotides match TRBD2. V gave up 5 bases and J gave up 5 bases; unmatched junction bases: 4. Germline CDR1 and CDR2: MGHRA and YSYEKL. The CDR3 covers 14 residues.